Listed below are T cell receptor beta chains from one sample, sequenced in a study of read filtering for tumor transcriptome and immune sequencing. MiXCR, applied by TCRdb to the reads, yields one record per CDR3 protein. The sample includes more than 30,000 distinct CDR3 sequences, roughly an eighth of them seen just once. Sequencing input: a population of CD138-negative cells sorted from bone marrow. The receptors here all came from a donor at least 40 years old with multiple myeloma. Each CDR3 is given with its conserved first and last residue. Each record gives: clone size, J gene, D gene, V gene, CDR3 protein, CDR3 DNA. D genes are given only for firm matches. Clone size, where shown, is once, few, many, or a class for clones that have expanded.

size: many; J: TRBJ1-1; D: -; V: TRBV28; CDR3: CASTLGGSGGLTNTEASF; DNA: TGTGCCAGCACCTTGGGGGGGTCGGGGGGCTTAACGAACACTGAAGCTTCCTTT
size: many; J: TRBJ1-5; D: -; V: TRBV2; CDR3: CASNLAGGNQPQHF; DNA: TGTGCCAGCAACCTTGCCGGCGGCAATCAGCCCCAGCATTTT
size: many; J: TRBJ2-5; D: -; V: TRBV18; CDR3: CASSPPDRQETQYF; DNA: TGTGCCAGCTCACCACCGGACAGACAAGAGACCCAGTACTTC
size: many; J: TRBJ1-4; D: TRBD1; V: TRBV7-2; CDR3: CASSVTGRNEKLFF; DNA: TGTGCCAGCAGCGTGACAGGGAGGAATGAAAAACTGTTTTTT
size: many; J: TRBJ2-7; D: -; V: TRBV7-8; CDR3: CASSLKGGGEQYF; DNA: TGTGCCAGCAGCTTAAAGGGGGGTGGCGAGCAGTACTTC
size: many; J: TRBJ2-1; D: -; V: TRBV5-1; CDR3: CASSSRGNYLNNEQFF; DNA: TGCGCCAGCAGCTCCCGCGGAAACTACCTAAACAATGAGCAGTTCTTC
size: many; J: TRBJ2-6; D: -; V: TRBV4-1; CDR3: CASSQEPGRQAFSGANVLTF; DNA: TGCGCCAGCAGCCAAGAACCTGGGAGACAGGCCTTCTCTGGGGCCAACGTCCTGACTTTC
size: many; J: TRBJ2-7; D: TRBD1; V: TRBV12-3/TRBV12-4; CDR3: CASSTGVEQYF; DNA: TGTGCCAGCAGTACAGGGGTCGAGCAGTACTTC
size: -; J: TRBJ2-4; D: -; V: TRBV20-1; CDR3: CSAISGGRLNIQYF; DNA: TGCAGTGCTATTTCGGGGGGCCGTTTAAACATTCAGTACTTC
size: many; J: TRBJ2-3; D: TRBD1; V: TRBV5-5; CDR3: CASSPTGGYSTDTQYF; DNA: TGTGCCAGCAGCCCTACAGGGGGTTATAGCACAGATACGCAGTATTTT
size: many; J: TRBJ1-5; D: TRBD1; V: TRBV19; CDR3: CASTQGGQPQHF; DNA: TGTGCCAGTACACAGGGGGGACAGCCCCAGCATTTT
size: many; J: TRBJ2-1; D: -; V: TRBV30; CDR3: CAWNERAWYNEQFF; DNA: TGTGCCTGGAACGAGCGGGCGTGGTACAATGAGCAGTTCTTC
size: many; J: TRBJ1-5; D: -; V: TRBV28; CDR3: CASSHDRNNQPQHF; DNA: TGTGCCAGCAGTCATGACAGAAATAATCAGCCCCAGCATTTT
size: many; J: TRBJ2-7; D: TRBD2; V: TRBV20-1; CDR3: CSAYHLLAGGQDGQYF; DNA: TGCAGTGCTTACCACTTACTAGCGGGGGGACAGGACGGACAGTACTTC
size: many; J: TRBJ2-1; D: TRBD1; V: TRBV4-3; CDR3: CASSQVTGGSDEQFF; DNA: TGCGCCAGCAGCCAGGTGACAGGGGGGTCTGATGAGCAGTTCTTC
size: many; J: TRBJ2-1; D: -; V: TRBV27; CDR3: CASSLDRKILNEQFF; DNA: TGTGCCAGCAGTTTAGACCGCAAGATCCTCAATGAGCAGTTCTTC
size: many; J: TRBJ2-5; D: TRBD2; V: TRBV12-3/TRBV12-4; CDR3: CASSTEAGADETQYF; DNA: TGTGCCAGCAGCACCGAAGCGGGAGCTGATGAGACCCAGTACTTC
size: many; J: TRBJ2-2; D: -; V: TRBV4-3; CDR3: CASSAQGTGELFF; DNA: TGCGCCAGCAGCGCACAGGGTACCGGGGAGCTGTTTTTT